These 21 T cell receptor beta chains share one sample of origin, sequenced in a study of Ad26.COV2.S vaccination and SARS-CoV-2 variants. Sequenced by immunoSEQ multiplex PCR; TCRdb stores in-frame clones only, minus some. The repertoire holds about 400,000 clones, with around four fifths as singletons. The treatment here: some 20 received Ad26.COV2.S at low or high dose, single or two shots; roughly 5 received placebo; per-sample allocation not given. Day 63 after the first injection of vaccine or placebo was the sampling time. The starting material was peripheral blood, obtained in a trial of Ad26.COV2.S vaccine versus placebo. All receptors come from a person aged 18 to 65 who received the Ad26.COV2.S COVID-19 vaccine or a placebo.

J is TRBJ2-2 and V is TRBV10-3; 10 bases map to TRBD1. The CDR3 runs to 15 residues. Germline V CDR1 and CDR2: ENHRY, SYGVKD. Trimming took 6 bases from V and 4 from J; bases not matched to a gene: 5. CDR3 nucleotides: TGTGCCATCAGCCCCGGGACAGGGGTCACCGGGGAGCTGTTTTTT. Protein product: CAISPGTGVTGELFF.

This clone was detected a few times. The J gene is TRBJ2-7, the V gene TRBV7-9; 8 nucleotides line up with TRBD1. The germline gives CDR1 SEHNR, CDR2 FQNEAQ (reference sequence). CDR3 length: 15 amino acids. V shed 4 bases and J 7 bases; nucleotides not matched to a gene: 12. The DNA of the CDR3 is TGTGCCAGCAGCTCAACCGGGACAGGTCCTTCGGAGCAGTACTTC. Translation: CASSSTGTGPSEQYF.

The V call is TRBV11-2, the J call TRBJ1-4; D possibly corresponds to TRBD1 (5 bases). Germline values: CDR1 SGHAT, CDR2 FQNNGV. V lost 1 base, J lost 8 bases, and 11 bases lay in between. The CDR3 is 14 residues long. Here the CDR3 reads CASSLGVWGEKLFF. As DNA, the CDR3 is TGTGCCAGCAGCTTAGGAGTTTGGGGGGAAAAACTGTTTTTT.

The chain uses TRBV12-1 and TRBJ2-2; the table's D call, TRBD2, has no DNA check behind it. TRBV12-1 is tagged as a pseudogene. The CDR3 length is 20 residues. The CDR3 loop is CASSSLRVALAGGDTGELFF. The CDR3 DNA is TGTGCCAGCAGCTCCCTCAGGGTGGCACTAGCGGGAGGAGACACCGGGGAGCTGTTTTTT.

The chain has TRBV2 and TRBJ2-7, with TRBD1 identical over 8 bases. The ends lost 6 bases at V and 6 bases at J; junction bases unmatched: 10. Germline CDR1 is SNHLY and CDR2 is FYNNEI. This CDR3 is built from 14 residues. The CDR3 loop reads CASRALGQGGEQYF. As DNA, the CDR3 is TGTGCCAGCAGGGCCCTCGGACAGGGTGGCGAGCAGTACTTC.

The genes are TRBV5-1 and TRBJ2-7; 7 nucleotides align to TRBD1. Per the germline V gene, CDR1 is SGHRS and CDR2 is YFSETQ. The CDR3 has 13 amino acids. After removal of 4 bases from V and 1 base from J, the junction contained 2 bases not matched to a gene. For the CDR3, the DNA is TGCGCCAGCAGCCCGGGACAGTCCTACGAGCAGTACTTC. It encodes CASSPGQSYEQYF.

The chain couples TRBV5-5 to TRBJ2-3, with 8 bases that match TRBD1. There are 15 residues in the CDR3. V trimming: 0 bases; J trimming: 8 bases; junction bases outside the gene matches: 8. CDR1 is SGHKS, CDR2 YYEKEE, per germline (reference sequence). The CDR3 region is CASSLVSGGRGTQYF. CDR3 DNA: TGTGCCAGCAGCTTGGTTTCAGGGGGCCGCGGTACGCAGTATTTT.

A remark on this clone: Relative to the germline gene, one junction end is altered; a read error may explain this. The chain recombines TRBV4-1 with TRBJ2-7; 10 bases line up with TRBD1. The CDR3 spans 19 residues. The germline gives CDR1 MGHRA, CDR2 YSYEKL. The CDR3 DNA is TGCGCCAGCAGTCAAGATTTAGGGACAGGGGACCCTTTCTCCTACGAGCAGTACTTC. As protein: CASSQDLGTGDPFSYEQYF.

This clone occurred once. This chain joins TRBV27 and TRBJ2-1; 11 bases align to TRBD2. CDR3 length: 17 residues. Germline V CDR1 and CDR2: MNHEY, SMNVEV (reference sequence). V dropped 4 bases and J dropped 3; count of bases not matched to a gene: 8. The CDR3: CASSSLGTSGYYNEQFF. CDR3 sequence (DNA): TGTGCCAGCAGTTCCCTAGGGACTAGCGGATACTACAATGAGCAGTTCTTC.

The CDR3, as DNA: TGCAGCGTTGTCGTTCAGACCGGGGAGCTGTTTTTT. Amino acid sequence: CSVVVQTGELFF. The V gene is TRBV29-1, the J gene TRBJ2-2; D not resolved. Germline V gives CDR1 SQVTM, CDR2 ANQGSEA. V was clipped by 4 bases and J by 5 bases, with 8 bases between them. The length of the CDR3 is 12 residues.

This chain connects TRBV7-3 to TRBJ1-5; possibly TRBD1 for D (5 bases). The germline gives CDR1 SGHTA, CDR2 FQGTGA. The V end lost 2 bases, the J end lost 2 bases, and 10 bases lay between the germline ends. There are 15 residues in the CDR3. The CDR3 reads CASSLWGNGNQPQHF. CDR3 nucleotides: TGTGCCAGCAGCTTATGGGGGAATGGCAATCAGCCCCAGCATTTT.

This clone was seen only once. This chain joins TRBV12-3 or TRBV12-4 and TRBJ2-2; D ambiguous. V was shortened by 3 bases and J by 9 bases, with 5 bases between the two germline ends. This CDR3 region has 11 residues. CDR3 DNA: TGTGCCAGCAGTTTGGTTCGGGAGCTGTTTTTT. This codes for CASSLVRELFF.

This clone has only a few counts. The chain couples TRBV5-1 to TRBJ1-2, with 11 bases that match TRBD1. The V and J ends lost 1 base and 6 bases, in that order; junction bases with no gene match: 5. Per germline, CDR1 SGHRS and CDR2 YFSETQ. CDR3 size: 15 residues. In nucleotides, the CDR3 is TGCGCCAGCAGCTTGCTCGGGACAGGGGGAAATGGCTACACCTTC. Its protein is CASSLLGTGGNGYTF.

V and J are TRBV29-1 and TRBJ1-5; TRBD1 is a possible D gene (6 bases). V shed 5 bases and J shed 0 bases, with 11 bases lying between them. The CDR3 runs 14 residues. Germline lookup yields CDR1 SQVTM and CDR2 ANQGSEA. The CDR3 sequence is CSVRMDSSNQPQHF. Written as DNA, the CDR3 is TGCAGCGTTCGGATGGACAGTAGCAATCAGCCCCAGCATTTT.

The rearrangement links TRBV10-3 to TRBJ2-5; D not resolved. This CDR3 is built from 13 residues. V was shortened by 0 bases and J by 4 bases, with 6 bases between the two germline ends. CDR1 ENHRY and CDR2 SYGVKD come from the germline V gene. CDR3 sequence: CAISESELETQYF. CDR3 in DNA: TGTGCCATCAGTGAGTCAGAATTAGAGACCCAGTACTTC.

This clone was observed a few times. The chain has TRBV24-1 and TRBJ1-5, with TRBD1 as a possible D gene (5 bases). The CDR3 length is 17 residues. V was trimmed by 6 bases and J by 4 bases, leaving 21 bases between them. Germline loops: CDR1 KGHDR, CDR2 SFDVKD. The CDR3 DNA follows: TGTGCCACCAGTTCGGGGCCGAGGCAGGGAAGAAATCAGCCCCAGCATTTT. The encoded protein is CATSSGPRQGRNQPQHF.

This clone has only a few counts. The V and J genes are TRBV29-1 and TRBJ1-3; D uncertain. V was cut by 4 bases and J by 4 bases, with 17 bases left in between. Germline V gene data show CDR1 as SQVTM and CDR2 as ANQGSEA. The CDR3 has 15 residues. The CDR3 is CSVGPGEEPGNTIYF. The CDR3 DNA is TGCAGCGTTGGGCCTGGGGAAGAGCCGGGAAACACCATATATTTT.

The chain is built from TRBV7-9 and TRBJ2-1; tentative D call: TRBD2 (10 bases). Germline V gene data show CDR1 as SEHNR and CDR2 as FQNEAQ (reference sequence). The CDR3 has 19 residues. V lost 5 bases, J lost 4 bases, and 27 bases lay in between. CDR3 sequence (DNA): TGTGCCAGCAGCCCAAGGACAGGGACAGGGACTAGCGTTTACAATGAGCAGTTCTTC. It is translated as CASSPRTGTGTSVYNEQFF.

CDR3 sequence reads: CASSLGGLAEQYF. Here the CDR3 DNA reads TGTGCCAGCAGCTTAGGGGGACTAGCCGAGCAGTACTTC. V is TRBV7-9 and J is TRBJ2-7; 9 bases agree with TRBD2. With 1 base clipped from V and 6 bases from J, the junction kept 1 base outside the gene matches. In germline, CDR1 is SEHNR, CDR2 FQNEAQ (reference sequence). The CDR3 loop spans 13 amino acids.

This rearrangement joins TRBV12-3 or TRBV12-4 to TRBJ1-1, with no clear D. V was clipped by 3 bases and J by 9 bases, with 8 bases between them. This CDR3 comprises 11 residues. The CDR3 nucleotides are TGTGCCAGCAGTTTTTCGGGGAAAGCTTTCTTT. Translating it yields CASSFSGKAFF.

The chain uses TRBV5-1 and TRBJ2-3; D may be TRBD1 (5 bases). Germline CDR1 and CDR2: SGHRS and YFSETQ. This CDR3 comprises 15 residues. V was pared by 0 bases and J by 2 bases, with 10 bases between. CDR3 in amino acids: CASSLAGWPTDTQYF. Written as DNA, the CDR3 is TGCGCCAGCAGCTTGGCAGGGTGGCCCACAGATACGCAGTATTTT. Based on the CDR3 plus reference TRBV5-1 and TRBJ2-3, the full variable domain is KAGVTQTPRYLIKTRGQQVTLSCSPISGHRSVSWYQQTPGQGLQFLFEYFSETQRNKGNFPGRFSGRQFSNSRSEMNVSTLELGDSALYLCASSLAGWPTDTQYFGPGTRLTVL.